A single sample is the source of the 11 T cell receptor beta chains below, sequenced in a study of blood T cell repertoires in COVID-19. Sequencing used immunoSEQ multiplex PCR; TCRdb keeps in-frame clones, though not all of them. The profile shows about 59,000 clones, 70% to 90% of them singletons. The sample taken for sequencing was peripheral blood. The receptor source for this set is a woman aged 80 or over with active COVID-19.

This chain joins TRBV5-8 and TRBJ2-1, with 7 bases that match TRBD1. This CDR3 is built from 15 residues. The J segment lost 9 bases and the V segment lost 4 bases, leaving 13 bases of the junction unmatched. CDR1 SGHTS and CDR2 YDEGEE come from the germline V gene. In DNA form, the CDR3 reads TGTGCCAGCAGCCTACCGGGACAGCTACTTGGTGAGCAGTTCTTC. Its translation is CASSLPGQLLGEQFF.

The gene calls are TRBV12-3 or TRBV12-4 and TRBJ2-7; maybe TRBD2 (6 bases). This CDR3 spans 13 amino acids. Trimming shortened V by 7 bases and J by 2 bases, and 12 bases separated the two germline ends. CDR3 sequence: CASTPGVTYEQYF. The CDR3 DNA reads as TGTGCCAGCACTCCGGGGGTTACCTACGAGCAGTACTTC.

This clone has a single count. The chain employs TRBV3-1 (or the pseudogene TRBV3-2) and TRBJ1-4; a possible D gene is TRBD1 (5 bases). Germline V CDR1 and CDR2: LGHDT, YNNKEL (reference sequence). This CDR3 comprises 15 residues. V was shortened by 1 base and J by 2 bases, with 8 bases between the two germline ends. The CDR3 loop is CASSQVGRTNEKLFF. For the CDR3, the DNA is TGTGCCAGCAGCCAAGTGGGGCGTACTAATGAAAAACTGTTTTTT.

J is TRBJ1-1 and V is TRBV27, with D possibly matching TRBD1 (6 bases). The germline CDR1 and CDR2 sequences are MNHEY and SMNVEV (reference sequence). The ends were cut back, 0 bases at V and 1 base at J, with 6 bases in the middle. This CDR3 is 14 amino acids long. CDR3 bases: TGTGCCAGCAGTTTATCAGGGGGGAACACTGAAGCTTTCTTT. Translating gives CASSLSGGNTEAFF.

The rearrangement uses TRBV4-3 and TRBJ1-5, with 7 positions matching TRBD1. The CDR3 spans 15 residues. Germline V gene sequence: CDR1 LGHNA, CDR2 YSLEER. Trimming removed 4 bases from V and 6 bases from J; junction bases left unmatched: 9. CDR3 protein: CASSLEGGVGQPQHF. The CDR3 DNA reads TGCGCCAGCAGCCTCGAAGGGGGCGTGGGTCAGCCCCAGCATTTT.

This rearrangement joins TRBV5-1 to TRBJ2-7; 12 positions agree with TRBD1. V lost 0 bases, J lost 4 bases, and 5 bases stayed unmatched. CDR1 SGHRS and CDR2 YFSETQ come from the germline V gene. This CDR3 is built from 16 residues. CDR3 sequence reads: CASSLAGTGGSYEQYF. CDR3 in DNA: TGCGCCAGCAGCTTGGCCGGGACAGGGGGCTCATACGAGCAGTACTTC. The variable domain in full, with the rest retrieved from reference TRBV5-1 and TRBJ2-7, is KAGVTQTPRYLIKTRGQQVTLSCSPISGHRSVSWYQQTPGQGLQFLFEYFSETQRNKGNFPGRFSGRQFSNSRSEMNVSTLELGDSALYLCASSLAGTGGSYEQYFGPGTRLTVT.

This sequence joins TRBV7-2 and TRBJ2-3, with 7 positions matching TRBD2. The CDR3 length is 14 residues. Trimming took 2 bases from V and 9 from J; bases not matched to a gene: 8. Germline loops: CDR1 SGHTA, CDR2 FQGNSA. The CDR3 sequence is CASSLNPASGTQYF. CDR3 DNA sequence: TGTGCCAGCAGCTTAAACCCAGCTAGCGGCACGCAGTATTTT.

Here the CDR3 DNA reads TGTGCCAGCAGTGAAGCGGGACATAGCAATGAGCAGTTCTTC. This encodes CASSEAGHSNEQFF. The rearrangement joins TRBV2 to TRBJ2-1, with D maybe TRBD1 (6 bases). Germline V lookup: CDR1 SNHLY, CDR2 FYNNEI. V lost 0 bases and J 6 bases, leaving 9 bases between the germline ends. This CDR3 is built from 14 residues.

The chain is built from TRBV5-1 and TRBJ1-1; 8 nucleotides align to TRBD1. V shed 1 base and J 5 bases; nucleotides not matched to a gene: 7. Per germline, CDR1 SGHRS and CDR2 YFSETQ. The CDR3 has 15 amino acids. The CDR3 nucleotides read TGCGCCAGCAGCTTGTTAGGCAGGGGGCGAACTGAAGCTTTCTTT. This codes for CASSLLGRGRTEAFF. The full variable domain, its missing parts supplied by reference TRBV5-1 and TRBJ1-1, is KAGVTQTPRYLIKTRGQQVTLSCSPISGHRSVSWYQQTPGQGLQFLFEYFSETQRNKGNFPGRFSGRQFSNSRSEMNVSTLELGDSALYLCASSLLGRGRTEAFFGQGTRLTVV.

This chain joins TRBV5-1 and TRBJ2-7; perhaps TRBD2 as D (5 bases). In germline, CDR1 is SGHRS, CDR2 YFSETQ. With 5 bases removed from V and 3 bases from J, the gap between germline ends came to 12 bases. The CDR3 consists of 13 residues. The CDR3 loop is CASRKGADYEQYF. CDR3 bases: TGCGCCAGCAGGAAGGGAGCAGACTACGAGCAGTACTTC.

DNA of the CDR3: TGTGCCAGCAGCGGGGGCCAGGGGGGCTGGGGCAATGAGCAGTTCTTC. Translated: CASSGGQGGWGNEQFF. The genes are TRBV5-4 and TRBJ2-1, with a possible D match to TRBD1 (7 bases). V lost 4 bases, J lost 6 bases, and 20 bases lay in between. The germline V gene has CDR1 SGHNT and CDR2 YYREEE (reference sequence). The CDR3 loop spans 16 amino acids.